This T cell receptor (beta chain) was sequenced for a study of Tregs in tolerant kidney transplant recipients. Sequencing used immunoSEQ multiplex PCR; TCRdb keeps in-frame clones, though not all of them. The profile covers 100,000 to 150,000 clones, with about 90% appearing a single time and approximately 0.62% taken by the ten largest. Germline lookup yields CDR1 MNHNY and CDR2 SVGAGI (reference sequence). V was pared by 6 bases and J by 8 bases, with 19 bases between. This CDR3 is 14 amino acids long. Notes on this clone: Its target is not known.

Study observations and caveats: Validation in larger populations is needed because few patients were studied. Biological reproducibility was not directly addressed, but technical replication error appeared minimal.

Material: CD4+ T cells from blood. This receptor was identified in a human donor in good health. The genes are TRBV6-6 and TRBJ1-1; no reliable D call. The DNA for the CDR3 is TGTGCCAGCAGGGAGACCCTCGGGAGTCGAGAAGCTTTCTTT. It codes for CASRETLGSREAFF.